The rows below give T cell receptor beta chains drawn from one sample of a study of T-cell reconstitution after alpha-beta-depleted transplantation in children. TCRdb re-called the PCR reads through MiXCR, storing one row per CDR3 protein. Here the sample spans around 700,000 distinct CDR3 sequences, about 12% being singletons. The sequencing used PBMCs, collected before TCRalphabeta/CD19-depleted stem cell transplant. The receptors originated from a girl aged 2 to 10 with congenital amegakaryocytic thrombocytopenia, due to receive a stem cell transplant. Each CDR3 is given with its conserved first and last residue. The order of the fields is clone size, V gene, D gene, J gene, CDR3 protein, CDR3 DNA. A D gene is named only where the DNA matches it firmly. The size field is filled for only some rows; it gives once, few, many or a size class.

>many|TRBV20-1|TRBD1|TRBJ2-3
CSATRQGTRTDTQYF
TGCAGTGCTACTAGACAGGGGACTCGCACAGATACGCAGTATTTT
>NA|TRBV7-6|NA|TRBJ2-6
CASSLQGLRGANVLTF
TGTGCCAGCAGCTTACAAGGCCTGCGTGGGGCCAACGTCCTGACTTTC
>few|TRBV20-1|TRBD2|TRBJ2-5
CSAPAKLAGVETQYF
TGCAGTGCCCCAGCGAAACTAGCGGGAGTGGAGACCCAGTACTTC
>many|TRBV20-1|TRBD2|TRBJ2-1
CSAGGLANTQFNEQFF
TGCAGTGCTGGAGGACTAGCCAATACTCAGTTCAATGAGCAGTTCTTC
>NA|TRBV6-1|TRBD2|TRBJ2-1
CASSVLAGSSYNEQFF
TGTGCCAGCAGTGTGCTAGCGGGAAGCTCCTACAATGAGCAGTTCTTC
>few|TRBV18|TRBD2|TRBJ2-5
CASSRSVGRDYIQETQYF
TGTGCCAGCTCCCGTTCAGTGGGGCGGGACTATATCCAAGAGACCCAGTACTTC
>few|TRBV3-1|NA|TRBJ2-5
CASSQDKGWETQYF
TGTGCCAGCAGCCAGGACAAGGGCTGGGAGACCCAGTACTTC
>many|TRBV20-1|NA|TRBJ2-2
CSALPDSGLRNTGELFF
TGCAGTGCCCTCCCGGATAGCGGCCTTCGGAACACCGGGGAGCTGTTTTTT
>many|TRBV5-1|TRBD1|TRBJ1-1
CASSPVQGGTEAFF
TGCGCCAGCAGCCCGGTTCAGGGGGGCACTGAAGCTTTCTTT
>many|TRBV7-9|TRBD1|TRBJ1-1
CASSLPGQARTEAFF
TGTGCCAGCAGCTTACCGGGACAGGCCAGGACTGAAGCTTTCTTT
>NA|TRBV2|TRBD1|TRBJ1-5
CASRGTGGAYQPQHF
TGTGCCAGCAGGGGGACAGGGGGAGCATATCAGCCCCAGCATTTT
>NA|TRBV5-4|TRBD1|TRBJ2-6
CASSLVLSFDRGPGANVLTF
TGTGCCAGCAGCTTGGTACTCTCGTTCGACAGGGGGCCTGGGGCCAACGTCCTGACTTTC
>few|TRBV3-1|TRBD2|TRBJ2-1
CASSRPGLAGNNEQFF
TGTGCCAGCAGCCGACCTGGACTAGCGGGAAACAATGAGCAGTTCTTC
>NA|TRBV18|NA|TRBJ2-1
CASSIQRQPPQNEQFF
TGTGCCAGCTCAATCCAACGACAGCCCCCTCAAAATGAGCAGTTCTTC
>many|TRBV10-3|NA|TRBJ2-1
CANSDGDNEQFF
TGTGCCAATAGCGACGGGGACAATGAGCAGTTCTTC
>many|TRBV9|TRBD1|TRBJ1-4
CASSVTPGGEEKLFF
TGTGCCAGCAGCGTCACGCCAGGGGGGGAGGAAAAACTGTTTTTT
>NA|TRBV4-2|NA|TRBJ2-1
CASSQVGFGKNEQFF
TGTGCCAGCAGCCAAGTTGGGTTTGGGAAGAATGAGCAGTTCTTC
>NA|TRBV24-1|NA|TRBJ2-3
CATGPGDTDTQYF
TGTGCCACCGGGCCAGGGGACACAGATACGCAGTATTTT
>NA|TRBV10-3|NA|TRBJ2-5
CAISESDTSHGTQYF
TGTGCCATCAGTGAGTCGGATACCTCCCACGGGACCCAGTACTTC
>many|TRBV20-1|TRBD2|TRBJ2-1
CSATTKEREGLYNEQFF
TGCAGTGCTACCACCAAGGAGCGGGAGGGATTGTACAATGAGCAGTTCTTC
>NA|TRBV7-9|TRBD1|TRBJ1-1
CASSSRDRGGLQAFF
TGTGCCAGCAGCAGCCGGGACAGGGGCGGTCTGCAAGCTTTCTTT
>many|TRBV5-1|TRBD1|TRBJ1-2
CASSFGQADYGYTF
TGCGCCAGCAGCTTCGGACAGGCGGACTATGGCTACACCTTC
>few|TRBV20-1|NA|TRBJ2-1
CSAPFPLGGIVFEQFF
TGCAGTGCCCCTTTTCCTTTAGGTGGAATAGTCTTCGAGCAGTTCTTC
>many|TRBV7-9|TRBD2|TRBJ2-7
CASSSGTSFFEQYF
TGTGCCAGCAGTTCCGGGACTAGTTTTTTCGAGCAGTACTTC
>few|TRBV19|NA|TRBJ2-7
CASSATDQYYEQYF
TGTGCCAGTAGTGCTACGGATCAATACTACGAGCAGTACTTC
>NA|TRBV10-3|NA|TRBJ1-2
CAISESLGTASHGYTF
TGTGCCATCAGTGAGTCCTTAGGCACCGCGTCCCATGGCTACACCTTC
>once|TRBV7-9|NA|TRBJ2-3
CASRGGLLPDTQYF
TGTGCCAGCAGAGGAGGACTTTTACCAGATACGCAGTATTTT
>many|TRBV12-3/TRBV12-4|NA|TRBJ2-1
CASEHRWANNEQFF
TGTGCCAGCGAACATAGATGGGCAAACAATGAGCAGTTCTTC
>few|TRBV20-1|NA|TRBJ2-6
CSAVRGSGANVLTF
TGCAGTGCTGTCCGGGGCTCTGGGGCCAACGTCCTGACTTTC
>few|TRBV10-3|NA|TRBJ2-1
CAITAIEGNEQFF
TGTGCCATCACTGCAATCGAAGGGAATGAGCAGTTCTTC
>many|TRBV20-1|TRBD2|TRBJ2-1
CSAATGTSSYNEQFF
TGCAGTGCGGCGACCGGGACTAGTTCCTACAATGAGCAGTTCTTC
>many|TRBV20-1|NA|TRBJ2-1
CSATRDSFNEQFF
TGCAGTGCGACCCGGGACTCTTTCAATGAGCAGTTCTTC
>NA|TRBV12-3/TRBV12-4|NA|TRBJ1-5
CASSPNAGQPQHF
TGTGCCAGCAGTCCCAATGCAGGCCAGCCCCAGCATTTT
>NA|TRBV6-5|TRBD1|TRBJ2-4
CASSYDRGMRNIQYF
TGTGCCAGCAGTTACGACAGGGGTATGAGAAACATTCAGTACTTC
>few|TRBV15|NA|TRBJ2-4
CATSREPLRSGFLAKNIQYF
TGTGCCACCAGCAGAGAGCCCCTTCGGAGCGGGTTCTTAGCCAAAAACATTCAGTACTTC
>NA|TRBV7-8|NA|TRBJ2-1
CASSLRLDYNEQFF
TGTGCCAGCAGCTTACGCCTAGACTACAATGAGCAGTTCTTC
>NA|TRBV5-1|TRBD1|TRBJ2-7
CASSPPTGGSYEQYF
TGCGCCAGCAGCCCTCCCACAGGGGGTTCCTACGAGCAGTACTTC
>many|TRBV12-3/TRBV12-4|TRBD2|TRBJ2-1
CATGGAIIGEQFF
TGTGCCACCGGGGGGGCGATCATCGGGGAGCAGTTCTTC
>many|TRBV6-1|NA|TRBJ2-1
CASRPPTSALQIF
TGTGCCAGCAGACCACCAACTAGTGCCCTACAGATCTTC
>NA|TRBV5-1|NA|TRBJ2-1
CASSLEGPNYNEQFF
TGCGCCAGCAGCTTGGAGGGGCCCAACTACAATGAGCAGTTCTTC
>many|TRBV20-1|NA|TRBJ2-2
CSCSENTGELFF
TGCAGTTGCTCGGAGAACACCGGGGAGCTGTTTTTT
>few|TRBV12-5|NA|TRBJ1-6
CASGLVRQASSYNSPLHF
TGTGCTAGTGGTTTGGTACGGCAGGCGAGCTCCTATAATTCACCCCTCCACTTT
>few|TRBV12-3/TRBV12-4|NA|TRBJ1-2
CASSHTGFPLYGYTF
TGTGCCAGCAGTCATACAGGGTTCCCTCTCTATGGCTACACCTTC